This entry lists 13 T cell receptor beta chains sequenced from one sample in a study of regulatory dendritic cells for organ transplantation. Profiled with immunoSEQ multiplex PCR; TCRdb holds only in-frame clones, not every one. The sample carries roughly 34,000 clones, around nine tenths recorded once. Sequencing was carried out using naive CD4+ T cells from blood. The subset was: CD45RA+ naive T cells. These receptors all come from a human donor in good health.

This clone occurred once. This chain links TRBV27 with TRBJ2-1; 10 bases map to TRBD2. Germline CDR1 and CDR2: MNHEY and SMNVEV (reference sequence). CDR3 size: 15 residues. With V trimmed by 6 bases and J by 7 bases, 9 bases remained unmatched. Written as DNA, the CDR3 is TGTGCCAGCAGCGAAAAGCGGGGGGGCAAGAATGAGCAGTTCTTC. Translated, it gives CASSEKRGGKNEQFF.

This chain uses TRBV27 with TRBJ1-2; D is undetermined. The V gene lost 4 bases and the J gene lost 2 bases, with 14 bases spanning the gap. Germline CDR1 MNHEY, CDR2 SMNVEV (reference sequence). The CDR3 length is 15 residues. The CDR3 DNA sequence: TGTGCCAGCAGTTCCAGGTCCCTCTTAAACTATGGCTACACCTTC. It is translated as CASSSRSLLNYGYTF.

This clone was seen once. V and J are TRBV5-4 and TRBJ2-1; D unclear. V was pared by 3 bases and J by 3 bases, with 7 bases between. The CDR3 extends over 13 amino acids. The germline V gene encodes CDR1 SGHNT and CDR2 YYREEE (reference sequence). The CDR3 loop reads CASSWLDYNEQFF. The DNA for the CDR3 is TGTGCCAGCAGCTGGCTGGACTACAATGAGCAGTTCTTC.

The genes are TRBV6-5 and TRBJ2-2; 7 bases line up with TRBD1. Germline assignment: CDR1 MNHEY and CDR2 SVGAGI. The junction had 7 bases not matched to a gene; V was cut back by 6 bases and J by 6 bases. The length of the CDR3 is 14 residues. CDR3 nucleotides: TGTGCCAGCAGGAGGGGGCGCGTATCCGGGGAGCTGTTTTTT. Residues: CASRRGRVSGELFF.

The CDR3: CASSPPAMGNSPLHF. In nucleotides, the CDR3 is TGCGCCAGCAGCCCTCCAGCTATGGGGAATTCACCCCTCCACTTT. The genes are TRBV4-1 and TRBJ1-6, with D hard to call. Germline CDR1 reads MGHRA; CDR2 reads YSYEKL. V was cut by 4 bases and J by 7 bases, with 14 bases left in between. The CDR3 sequence is 15 residues long.

The V and J genes are TRBV28 and TRBJ2-7; TRBD2 matches 12 bases. This CDR3 comprises 14 residues. V gave up 8 bases and J gave up 4 bases; unmatched junction bases: 6. CDR1 and CDR2 (germline): MDHEN, SYDVKM. CDR3 amino acids: CASLRTSGTYEQYF. The CDR3 DNA sequence: TGTGCCAGCCTTAGGACTAGCGGGACTTACGAGCAGTACTTC. Full variable domain (missing parts from reference TRBV28 and TRBJ2-7): DVKVTQSSRYLVKRTGEKVFLECVQDMDHENMFWYRQDPGLGLRLIYFSYDVKMKEKGDIPEGYSVSREKKERFSLILESASTNQTSMYLCASLRTSGTYEQYFGPGTRLTVT.

The chain carries TRBV11-1 and TRBJ1-2; D is possibly TRBD1 (5 bases). Trimming shortened V by 5 bases and J by 7 bases, and 17 bases separated the two germline ends. The V gene's germline CDR1 is SGHAT and CDR2 FQDESV (reference sequence). CDR3 size: 14 residues. The CDR3, as DNA: TGTGCCAGCAGCCCAGTAAGAGGGGCGGCTGGCTACACCTTC. Translation gives CASSPVRGAAGYTF.

This chain connects TRBV6-5 to TRBJ1-1; 8 bases line up with TRBD1. The CDR3 has 15 residues. Germline assignment: CDR1 MNHEY and CDR2 SVGAGI. The ends lost 5 bases at V and 1 base at J; junction bases unmatched: 6. CDR3 loop: CASSIDRGQNTEAFF. CDR3 sequence (DNA): TGTGCCAGCAGTATCGACAGGGGTCAGAACACTGAAGCTTTCTTT.

With respect to this clone: Other DNA sequences in this sample translate to the same CDR3. The chain is built from TRBV6-5 and TRBJ1-1, with unresolved D. The V gene's germline CDR1 is MNHEY and CDR2 SVGAGI. Trimming removed 6 bases at V and 0 bases at J, with 11 bases between. This CDR3 region has 14 residues. CDR3 DNA: TGTGCCAGCAGCTCGAACATGATGAACACTGAAGCTTTCTTT. Its translation: CASSSNMMNTEAFF.

This chain joins TRBV9 and TRBJ2-5; D is uncertain. Germline CDR1 reads SGDLS; CDR2 reads YYNGEE. Trimming shortened V by 4 bases and J by 5 bases, and 15 bases separated the two germline ends. The CDR3 has 14 amino acids. The CDR3 here is CASSPQILGETQYF. In nucleotides, the CDR3 is TGTGCCAGCAGCCCCCAAATTTTGGGGGAGACCCAGTACTTC.

The chain recombines TRBV6-5 with TRBJ2-5; D ambiguous. The CDR3 has 13 amino acids. The germline V gene encodes CDR1 MNHEY and CDR2 SVGAGI. Trimming cost V 6 bases and J 2 bases, with 10 bases left between them. This chain's CDR3 is CASRTIGQETQYF. The CDR3 region has the DNA TGTGCCAGCAGGACGATAGGGCAAGAGACCCAGTACTTC.

V usage is TRBV9 and J usage is TRBJ2-1, with no clear D. From germline, CDR1 is SGDLS and CDR2 YYNGEE. The CDR3 has 13 amino acids. V gave up 0 bases and J gave up 9 bases, with 10 bases separating them. The CDR3 spells CASSVDALSEQFF. CDR3 nucleotide sequence: TGTGCCAGCAGCGTAGATGCTCTCAGTGAGCAGTTCTTC.

The chain recombines TRBV9 with TRBJ1-3, with 9 positions matching TRBD1. This CDR3 has 15 amino acids. CDR1 SGDLS and CDR2 YYNGEE come from the germline V gene. The trim removed 4 bases at V and 3 bases at J, leaving 5 bases unmatched. CDR3 residues: CASSLRQGDGNTIYF. For the CDR3, the DNA is TGTGCCAGCAGCCTACGACAGGGGGATGGAAACACCATATATTTT.